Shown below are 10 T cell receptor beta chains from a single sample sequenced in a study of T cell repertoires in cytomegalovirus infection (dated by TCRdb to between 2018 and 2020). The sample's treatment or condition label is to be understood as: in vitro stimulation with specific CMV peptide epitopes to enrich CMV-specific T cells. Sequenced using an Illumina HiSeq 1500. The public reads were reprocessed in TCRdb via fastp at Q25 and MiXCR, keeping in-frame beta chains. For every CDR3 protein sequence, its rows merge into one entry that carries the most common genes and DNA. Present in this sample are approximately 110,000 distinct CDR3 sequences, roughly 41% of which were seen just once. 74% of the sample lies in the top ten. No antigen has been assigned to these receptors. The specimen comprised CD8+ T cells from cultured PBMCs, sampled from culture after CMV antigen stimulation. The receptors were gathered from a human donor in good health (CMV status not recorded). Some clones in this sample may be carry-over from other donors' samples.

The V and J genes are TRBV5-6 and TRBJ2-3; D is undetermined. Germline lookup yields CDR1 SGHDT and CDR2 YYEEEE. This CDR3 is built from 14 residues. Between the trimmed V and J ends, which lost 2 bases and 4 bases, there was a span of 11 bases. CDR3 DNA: TGTGCCAGCAGCTTATCTTCCCGGGCAGATACGCAGTATTTT. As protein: CASSLSSRADTQYF.

The CDR3 DNA is TGTGCCAGCATCCTAGGAGCAGATACTGAAGCTTTCTTT. This translates into CASILGADTEAFF. V and J are TRBV7-6 and TRBJ1-1, with D uncertain. The CDR3 sequence is 13 residues long. V lost 7 bases and J 5 bases, leaving 14 bases between the germline ends. The germline V gene has CDR1 SGHVS and CDR2 FNYEAQ.

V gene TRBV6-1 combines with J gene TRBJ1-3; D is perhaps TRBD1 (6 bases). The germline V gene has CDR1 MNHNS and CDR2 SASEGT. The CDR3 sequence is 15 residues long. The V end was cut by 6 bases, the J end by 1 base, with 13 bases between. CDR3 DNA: TGTGCCAGCAGGCCCCAGGGGCTGTCTGGAAACACCATATATTTT. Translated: CASRPQGLSGNTIYF.

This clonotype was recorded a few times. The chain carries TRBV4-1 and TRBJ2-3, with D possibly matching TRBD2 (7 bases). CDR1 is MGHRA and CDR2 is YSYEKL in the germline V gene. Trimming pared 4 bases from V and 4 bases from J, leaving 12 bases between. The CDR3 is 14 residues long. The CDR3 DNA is TGCGCCAGCAGCCGGGGGGGCCGTCCAGATACGCAGTATTTT. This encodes CASSRGGRPDTQYF.

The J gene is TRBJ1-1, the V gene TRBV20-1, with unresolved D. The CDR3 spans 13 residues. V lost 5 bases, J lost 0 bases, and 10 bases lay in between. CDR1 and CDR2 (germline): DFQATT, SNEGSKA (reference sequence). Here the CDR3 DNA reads TGCAGTGCTGCACCAATAATGAACACTGAAGCTTTCTTT. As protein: CSAAPIMNTEAFF.

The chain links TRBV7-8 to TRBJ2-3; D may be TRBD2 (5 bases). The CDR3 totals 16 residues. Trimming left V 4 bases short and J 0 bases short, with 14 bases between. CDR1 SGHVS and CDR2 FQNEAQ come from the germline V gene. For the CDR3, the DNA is TGTGCCAGCAGCTCGAGCGGTGCCTGGAGCACAGATACGCAGTATTTT. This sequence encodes CASSSSGAWSTDTQYF. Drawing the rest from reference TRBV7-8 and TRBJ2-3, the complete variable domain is GAGVSQSPRYKVAKRGQDVALRCDPISGHVSLFWYQQALGQGPEFLTYFQNEAQLDKSGLPSDRFFAERPEGSVSTLKIQRTQQEDSAVYLCASSSSGAWSTDTQYFGPGTRLTVL.

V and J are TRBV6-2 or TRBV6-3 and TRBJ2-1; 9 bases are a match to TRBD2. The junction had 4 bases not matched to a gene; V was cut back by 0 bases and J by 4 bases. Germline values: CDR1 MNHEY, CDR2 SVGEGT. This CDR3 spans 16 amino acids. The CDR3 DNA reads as TGTGCCAGCAGTTACTCGACAGCGGGGGGTTACAATGAGCAGTTCTTC. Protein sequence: CASSYSTAGGYNEQFF.

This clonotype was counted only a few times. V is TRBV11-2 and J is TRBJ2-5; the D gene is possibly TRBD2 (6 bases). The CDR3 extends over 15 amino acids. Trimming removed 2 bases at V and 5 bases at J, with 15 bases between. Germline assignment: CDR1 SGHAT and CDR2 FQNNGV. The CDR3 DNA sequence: TGTGCCAGCAGCTTAACCCCCGGGAGCATGGAGACCCAGTACTTC. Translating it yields CASSLTPGSMETQYF. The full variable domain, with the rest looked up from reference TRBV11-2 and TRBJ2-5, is EAGVAQSPRYKIIEKRQSVAFWCNPISGHATLYWYQQILGQGPKLLIQFQNNGVVDDSQLPKDRFSAERLKGVDSTLKIQPAKLEDSAVYLCASSLTPGSMETQYFGPGTRLLVL.

The CDR3 DNA is TGTGCCAGCAGCTCCCCTTGGAGCACTGAAGCTTTCTTT. Protein sequence: CASSSPWSTEAFF. V gene TRBV7-9 combines with J gene TRBJ1-1; D gene uncertain. The length of the CDR3 is 13 residues. V lost 4 bases and J 4 bases, leaving 10 bases between the germline ends. The germline CDR1 and CDR2 sequences are SEHNR and FQNEAQ (reference sequence). The variable domain in full, completed from reference TRBV7-9 and TRBJ1-1, reads DTGVSQNPRHKITKRGQNVTFRCDPISEHNRLYWYRQTLGQGPEFLTYFQNEAQLEKSRLLSDRFSAERPKGSFSTLEIQRTEQGDSAMYLCASSSPWSTEAFFGQGTRLTVV.

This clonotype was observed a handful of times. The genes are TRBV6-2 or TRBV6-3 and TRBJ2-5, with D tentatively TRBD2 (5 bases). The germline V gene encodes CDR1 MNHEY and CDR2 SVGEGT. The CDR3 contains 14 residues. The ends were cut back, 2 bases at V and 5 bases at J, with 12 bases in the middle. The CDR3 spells CASSYVRVRETQYF. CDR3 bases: TGTGCCAGCAGTTACGTGCGGGTGAGGGAGACCCAGTACTTC.